The 12 T cell receptor beta chains below come from one sample, sequenced in a study of T cell responses to AZD1222 COVID-19 vaccine. TCRdb's table, derived via immunoSEQ multiplex PCR, lists solely in-frame clones and lacks some. The sample holds around 110,000 clones, more than 75% seen once. Sequenced material: peripheral blood, taken on day 0 of AZD1222 vaccination. All receptors come from an adult in good health.

V is TRBV7-3 and J is TRBJ1-6, with 7 bases aligning to TRBD1. After removal of 6 bases from V and 7 bases from J, the junction contained 3 bases not matched to a gene. Germline assignment: CDR1 SGHTA and CDR2 FQGTGA. The CDR3 totals 13 residues. CDR3 region: CASSRDRNSPLHF. CDR3 DNA: TGTGCCAGCAGTCGGGACAGAAATTCACCCCTCCACTTT.

The table lists this clone with a count of one. The chain couples TRBV19 to TRBJ2-7; a possible D gene is TRBD1 (6 bases). Per the germline V gene, CDR1 is LNHDA and CDR2 is SQIVND (reference sequence). V dropped 3 bases and J dropped 1 base, with 10 bases sitting between them. The CDR3 is 14 residues long. In nucleotides, the CDR3 is TGTGCCAGTAGTATTAGGGACACATCCTACGAGCAGTACTTC. This gives the protein CASSIRDTSYEQYF.

The chain combines TRBV11-2 with TRBJ2-7; D may correspond to TRBD1 or TRBD2 (5 bases each). V gave up 5 bases and J gave up 6 bases, with 11 bases separating them. The CDR3 length is 12 residues. Germline V lookup: CDR1 SGHAT, CDR2 FQNNGV. The chain's CDR3 is CASSRDGSEQYF. In nucleotides, the CDR3 is TGTGCCAGCAGCCGGGACGGCAGCGAGCAGTACTTC.

The genes are TRBV24-1 and TRBJ2-5; D ambiguous. Germline-derived CDR1 and CDR2 are KGHDR and SFDVKD. Trimming shortened V by 5 bases and J by 0 bases, and 6 bases separated the two germline ends. This CDR3 region has 13 residues. DNA for the CDR3: TGTGCCACCAGTGGCAGCCACCAAGAGACCCAGTACTTC. It yields the protein CATSGSHQETQYF.

This chain links TRBV6-2 or TRBV6-3 with TRBJ1-1; 9 bases match TRBD1. The length of the CDR3 is 15 residues. Germline CDR1 MNHEY, CDR2 SVGEGT. The V segment lost 0 bases and the J segment 5 bases; nucleotides outside the gene matches: 4. CDR3 sequence reads: CASSYSGQGRTEAFF. CDR3 sequence (DNA): TGTGCCAGCAGTTACTCGGGACAGGGAAGAACTGAAGCTTTCTTT.

The V gene is TRBV13, the J gene TRBJ2-3, with D perhaps TRBD2 (6 bases). Trimming took 7 bases from V and 0 from J, leaving 14 bases between them. The CDR3 is 15 amino acids. The germline CDR1 and CDR2 sequences are PRHDT and FYEKMQ (reference sequence). CDR3 coding DNA: TGTGCCAGCACCCGGGGACTGTCTAGCACAGATACGCAGTATTTT. Its translation: CASTRGLSSTDTQYF.

This clone came up once. The chain is built from TRBV25-1 and TRBJ2-7, with 13 bases identical to TRBD2. V lost 4 bases, J lost 8 bases, and 8 bases stayed unmatched. The CDR3 has 15 residues. Germline V lookup: CDR1 MGHDK, CDR2 SYGVNS. CDR3 sequence: CASSASLAGGPQQYF. The CDR3 region has the DNA TGTGCCAGCAGTGCCTCACTAGCGGGGGGGCCTCAGCAGTACTTC.

The rearrangement joins TRBV3-1 (or the pseudogene TRBV3-2) to TRBJ2-2, with 7 bases that match TRBD1. Trimming at V came to 3 bases and at J to 2 bases, leaving 12 bases not matched to a gene. Per the germline V gene, CDR1 is LGHDT and CDR2 is YNNKEL (reference sequence). The CDR3 is 18 amino acids. CDR3: CASSQAPPGTANTGELFF. Here the CDR3 DNA reads TGTGCCAGCAGCCAGGCCCCCCCCGGGACAGCAAACACCGGGGAGCTGTTTTTT.

The chain employs TRBV7-9 and TRBJ2-2, with D possibly TRBD1 on 5 matching bases. The germline V gene encodes CDR1 SEHNR and CDR2 FQNEAQ (reference sequence). The CDR3 is 15 amino acids. Trimming shortened V by 2 bases and J by 4 bases, and 11 bases separated the two germline ends. The CDR3 region has the DNA TGTGCCAGCAGCTTATGGCAGGGAAGCACCGGGGAGCTGTTTTTT. This sequence encodes CASSLWQGSTGELFF.

This chain's CDR3 is CASSLSERKAFF. The CDR3 DNA sequence: TGTGCCAGCAGCCTATCAGAGAGAAAAGCTTTCTTT. The chain recombines TRBV3-1 (or the pseudogene TRBV3-2) with TRBJ1-1; D gene unclear. The CDR3 totals 12 residues. Germline loops: CDR1 LGHDT, CDR2 YNNKEL (reference sequence). Deletions cut 4 bases from V and 9 bases from J, with 12 bases between.

The chain uses TRBV7-9 and TRBJ2-7, with TRBD1 matching over 8 bases. V lost 3 bases to trimming and J lost 1 base; unmatched junction nucleotides: 2. This CDR3 contains 14 residues. Germline V gene lookup returns CDR1 SEHNR and CDR2 FQNEAQ (reference sequence). In nucleotides, the CDR3 is TGTGCCAGCAGCTTCGGGACAGGTTCCTACGAGCAGTACTTC. Its translation is CASSFGTGSYEQYF.

This rearrangement joins TRBV6-2 or TRBV6-3 to TRBJ1-1, with 7 nucleotides matching TRBD1. Germline V gene sequence: CDR1 MNHEY, CDR2 SVGEGT. V shed 5 bases, J shed 6 bases, and the junction held 9 bases outside the gene matches. This CDR3 spans 14 amino acids. The CDR3 DNA reads TGTGCCAGCAGTACTCAGGGGGATAGAGCTGAAGCTTTCTTT. Translated: CASSTQGDRAEAFF.